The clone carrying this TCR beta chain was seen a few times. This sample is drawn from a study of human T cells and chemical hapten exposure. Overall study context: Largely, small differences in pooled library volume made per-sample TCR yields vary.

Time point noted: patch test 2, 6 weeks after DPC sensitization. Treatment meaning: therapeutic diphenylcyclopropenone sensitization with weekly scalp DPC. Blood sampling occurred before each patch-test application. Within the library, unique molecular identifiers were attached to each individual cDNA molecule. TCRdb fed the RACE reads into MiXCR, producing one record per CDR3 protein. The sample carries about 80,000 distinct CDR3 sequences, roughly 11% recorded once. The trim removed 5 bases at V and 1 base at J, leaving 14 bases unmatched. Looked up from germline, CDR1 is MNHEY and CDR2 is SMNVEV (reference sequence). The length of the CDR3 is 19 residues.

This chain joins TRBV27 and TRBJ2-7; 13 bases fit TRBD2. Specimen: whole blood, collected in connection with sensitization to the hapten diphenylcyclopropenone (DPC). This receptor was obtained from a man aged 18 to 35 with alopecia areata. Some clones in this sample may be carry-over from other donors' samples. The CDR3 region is CASSLRLAGGQAYSYEQYF. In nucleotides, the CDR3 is TGTGCCAGCAGTCTTAGACTAGCGGGGGGTCAAGCTTATTCCTACGAGCAGTACTTC.